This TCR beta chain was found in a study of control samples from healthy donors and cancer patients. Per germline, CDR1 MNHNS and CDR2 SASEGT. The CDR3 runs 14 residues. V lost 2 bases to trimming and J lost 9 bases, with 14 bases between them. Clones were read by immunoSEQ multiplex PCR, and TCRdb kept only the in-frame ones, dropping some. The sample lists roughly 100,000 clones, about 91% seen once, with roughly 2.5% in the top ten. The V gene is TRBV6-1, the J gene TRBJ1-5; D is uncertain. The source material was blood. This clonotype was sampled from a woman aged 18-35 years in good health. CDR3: CASSELREGGPQHF. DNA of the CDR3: TGTGCCAGCAGTGAATTGCGGGAGGGAGGGCCCCAGCATTTT.